This T cell receptor (beta chain) appears in the sequencing data of a study of cytomegalovirus exposure and HLA in healthy donors. The overall study: The 120 or so validation repertoires used a platform that matched the one used for the 550 to 800 first-cohort repertoires, as a later analysis reported.

Per germline, CDR1 SGHVS and CDR2 FNYEAQ. Trimming took 2 bases from V and 3 from J, leaving 10 bases between them. CDR3 length: 15 amino acids. On this clone itself: Its antigen is undetermined.

The method was immunoSEQ multiplex PCR; TCRdb's version includes in-frame clones alone and lacks a portion of them. The sample has under 250,000 clones, approximately 87% seen once. Study-level results: Altogether, 170 or so TCR beta chains were recorded as cytomegalovirus-associated.

It was the roughly 120-subject validation cohort, separate from the approximately 700-subject first cohort, to which the donors belonged. The sequence was collected from a man aged 18 to 29 in good health and CMV-seronegative. The material sequenced was PBMCs. This chain joins TRBV7-6 and TRBJ2-2; perhaps TRBD1 as D (5 bases). The CDR3 protein is CASSLPPGYTGELFF. The DNA of the CDR3 is TGTGCCAGCAGCTTACCCCCAGGGTACACCGGGGAGCTGTTTTTT.